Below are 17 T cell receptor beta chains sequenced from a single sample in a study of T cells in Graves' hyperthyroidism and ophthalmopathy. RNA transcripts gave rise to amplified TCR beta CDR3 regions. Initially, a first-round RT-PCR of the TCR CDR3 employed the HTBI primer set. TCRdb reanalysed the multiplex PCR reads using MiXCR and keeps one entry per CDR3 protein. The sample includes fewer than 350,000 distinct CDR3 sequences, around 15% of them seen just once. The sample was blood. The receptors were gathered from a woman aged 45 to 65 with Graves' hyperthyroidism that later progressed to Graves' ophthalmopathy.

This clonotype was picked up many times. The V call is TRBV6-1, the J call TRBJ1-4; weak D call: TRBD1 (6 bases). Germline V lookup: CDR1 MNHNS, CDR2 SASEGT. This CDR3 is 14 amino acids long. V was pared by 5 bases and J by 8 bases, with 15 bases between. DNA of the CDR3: TGTGCCAGCAGTATAATGGGGGCTTCAGAAAAACTGTTTTTT. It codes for CASSIMGASEKLFF.

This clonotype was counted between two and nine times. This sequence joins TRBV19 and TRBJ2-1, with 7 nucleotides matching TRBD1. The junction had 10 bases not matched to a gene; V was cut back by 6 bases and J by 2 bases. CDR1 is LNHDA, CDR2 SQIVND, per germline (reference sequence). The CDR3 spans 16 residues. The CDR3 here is CASRTRGRSTYNEQFF. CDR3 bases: TGTGCCAGTAGGACGAGGGGGCGGTCGACCTACAATGAGCAGTTCTTC.

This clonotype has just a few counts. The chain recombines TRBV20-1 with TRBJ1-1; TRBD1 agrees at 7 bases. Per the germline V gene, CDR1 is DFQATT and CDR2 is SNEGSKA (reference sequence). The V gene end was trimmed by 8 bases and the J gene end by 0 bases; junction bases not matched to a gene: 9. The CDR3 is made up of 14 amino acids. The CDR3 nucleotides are TGCAGTCCCAGGGGGGGATCCATGAACACTGAAGCTTTCTTT. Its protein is CSPRGGSMNTEAFF.

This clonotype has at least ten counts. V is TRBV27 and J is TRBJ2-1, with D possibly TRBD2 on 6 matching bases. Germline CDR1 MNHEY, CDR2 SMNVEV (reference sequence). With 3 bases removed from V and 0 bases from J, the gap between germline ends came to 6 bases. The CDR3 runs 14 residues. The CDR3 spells CASSFGGSYNEQFF. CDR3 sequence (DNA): TGTGCCAGCAGTTTCGGGGGCTCCTACAATGAGCAGTTCTTC.

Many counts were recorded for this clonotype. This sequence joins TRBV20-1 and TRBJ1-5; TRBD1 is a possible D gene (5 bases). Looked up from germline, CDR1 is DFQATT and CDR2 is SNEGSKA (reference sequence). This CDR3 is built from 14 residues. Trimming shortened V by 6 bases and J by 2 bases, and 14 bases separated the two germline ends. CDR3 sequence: CSARRGGGNQPQHF. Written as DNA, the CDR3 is TGCAGTGCCCGCCGGGGGGGGGGCAATCAGCCCCAGCATTTT.

The CDR3 protein is CASRTRGGLQETQYF. CDR3 in DNA: TGTGCCAGCAGGACCCGCGGGGGCCTCCAAGAGACCCAGTACTTC. This sequence joins TRBV28 and TRBJ2-5; D perhaps matches TRBD2 (7 bases). CDR1 and CDR2 from the germline V gene are MDHEN and SYDVKM. Trimming took 6 bases from V and 1 from J, leaving 15 bases between them. This CDR3 contains 15 residues. Drawing the rest from reference TRBV28 and TRBJ2-5, the complete variable domain is DVKVTQSSRYLVKRTGEKVFLECVQDMDHENMFWYRQDPGLGLRLIYFSYDVKMKEKGDIPEGYSVSREKKERFSLILESASTNQTSMYLCASRTRGGLQETQYFGPGTRLLVL.

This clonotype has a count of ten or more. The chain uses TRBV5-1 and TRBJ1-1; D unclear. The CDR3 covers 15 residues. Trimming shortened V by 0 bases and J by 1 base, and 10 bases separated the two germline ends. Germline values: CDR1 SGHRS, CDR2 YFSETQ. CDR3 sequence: CASSLDRLGNTEAFF. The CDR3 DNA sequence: TGCGCCAGCAGCTTGGACCGACTGGGGAACACTGAAGCTTTCTTT.

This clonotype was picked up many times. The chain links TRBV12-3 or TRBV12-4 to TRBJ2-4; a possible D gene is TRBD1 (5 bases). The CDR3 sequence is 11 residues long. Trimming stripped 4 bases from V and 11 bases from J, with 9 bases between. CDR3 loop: CASSSGFVQYF. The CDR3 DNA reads TGTGCCAGCAGTTCAGGGTTCGTTCAGTACTTC.

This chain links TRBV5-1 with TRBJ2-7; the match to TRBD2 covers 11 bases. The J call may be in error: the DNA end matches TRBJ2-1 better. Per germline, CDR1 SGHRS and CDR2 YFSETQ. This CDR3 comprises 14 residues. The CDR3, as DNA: TGCGCCAGTTGGGACGTAGCGGGAGGGGGCGAGCAGTTCTTC. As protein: CASWDVAGGGEQFF.

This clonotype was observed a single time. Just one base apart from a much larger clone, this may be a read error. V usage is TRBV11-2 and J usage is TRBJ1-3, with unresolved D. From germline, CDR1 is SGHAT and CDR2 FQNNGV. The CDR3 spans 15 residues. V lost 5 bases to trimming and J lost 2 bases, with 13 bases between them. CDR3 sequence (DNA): TGTGCCAGCAGCACTGAACCGAACACTGGAAACACCATATATTTT. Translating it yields CASSTEPNTGNTIYF.

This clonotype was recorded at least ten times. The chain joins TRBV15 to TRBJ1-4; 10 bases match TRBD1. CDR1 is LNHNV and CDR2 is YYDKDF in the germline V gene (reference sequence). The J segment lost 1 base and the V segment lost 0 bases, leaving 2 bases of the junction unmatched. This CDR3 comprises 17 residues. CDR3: CATSREDRGRTNEKLFF. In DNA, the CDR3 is TGTGCCACCAGCAGAGAGGACAGGGGGAGAACTAATGAAAAACTGTTTTTT.

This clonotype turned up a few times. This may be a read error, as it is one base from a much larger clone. CDR3 DNA: TGTGCCGGCAGCCAGGGTGGGACAGAGCTCTACGAGCAGTACTTC. The encoded protein is CAGSQGGTELYEQYF. The V gene is TRBV3-1, the J gene TRBJ2-7, with 7 positions matching TRBD1. The CDR3 sequence is 15 residues long. Germline CDR1 and CDR2: LGHDT and YNNKEL (reference sequence).

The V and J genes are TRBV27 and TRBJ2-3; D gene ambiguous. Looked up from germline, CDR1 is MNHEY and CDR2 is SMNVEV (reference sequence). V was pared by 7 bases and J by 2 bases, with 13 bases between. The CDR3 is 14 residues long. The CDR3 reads CASTPLTATDTQYF. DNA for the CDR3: TGTGCCAGCACCCCACTAACTGCCACAGATACGCAGTATTTT.

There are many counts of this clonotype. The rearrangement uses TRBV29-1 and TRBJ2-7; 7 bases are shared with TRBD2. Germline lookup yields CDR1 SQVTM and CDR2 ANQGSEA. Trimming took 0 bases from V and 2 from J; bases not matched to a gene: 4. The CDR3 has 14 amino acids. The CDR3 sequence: CSVEEASGPYEQYF. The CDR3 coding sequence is TGCAGCGTTGAAGAGGCTAGCGGTCCCTACGAGCAGTACTTC.

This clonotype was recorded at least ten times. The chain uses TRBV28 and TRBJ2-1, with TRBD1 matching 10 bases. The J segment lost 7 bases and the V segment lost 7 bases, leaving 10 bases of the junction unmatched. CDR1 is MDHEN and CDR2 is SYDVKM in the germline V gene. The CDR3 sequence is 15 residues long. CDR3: CASNNVGQGGNEQFF. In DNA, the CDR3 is TGTGCCAGCAATAACGTAGGACAGGGGGGAAATGAGCAGTTCTTC. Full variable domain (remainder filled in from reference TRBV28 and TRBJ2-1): DVKVTQSSRYLVKRTGEKVFLECVQDMDHENMFWYRQDPGLGLRLIYFSYDVKMKEKGDIPEGYSVSREKKERFSLILESASTNQTSMYLCASNNVGQGGNEQFFGPGTRLTVL.

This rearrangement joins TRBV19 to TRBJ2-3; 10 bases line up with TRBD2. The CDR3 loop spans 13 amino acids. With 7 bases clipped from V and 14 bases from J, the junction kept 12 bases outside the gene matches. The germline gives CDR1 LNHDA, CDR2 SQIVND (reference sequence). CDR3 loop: CASIGILAGVLYF. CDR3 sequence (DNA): TGTGCCAGTATCGGGATTCTAGCGGGAGTTTTGTATTTT.

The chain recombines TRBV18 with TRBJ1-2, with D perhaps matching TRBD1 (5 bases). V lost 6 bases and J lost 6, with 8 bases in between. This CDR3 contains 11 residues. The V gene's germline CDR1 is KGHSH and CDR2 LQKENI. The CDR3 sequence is CASSAGNGYTF. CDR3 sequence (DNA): TGTGCCAGCTCGGCAGGGAATGGCTACACCTTC.